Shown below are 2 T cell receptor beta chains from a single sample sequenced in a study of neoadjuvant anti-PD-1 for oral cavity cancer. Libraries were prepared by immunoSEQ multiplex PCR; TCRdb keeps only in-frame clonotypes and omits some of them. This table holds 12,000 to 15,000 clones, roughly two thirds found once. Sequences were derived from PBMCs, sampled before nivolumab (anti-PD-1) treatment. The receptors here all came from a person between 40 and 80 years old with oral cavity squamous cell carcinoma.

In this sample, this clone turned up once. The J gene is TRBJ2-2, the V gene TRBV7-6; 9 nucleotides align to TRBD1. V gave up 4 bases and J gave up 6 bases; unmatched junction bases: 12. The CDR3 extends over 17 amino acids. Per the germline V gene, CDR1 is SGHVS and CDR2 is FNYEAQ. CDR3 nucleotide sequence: TGTGCCAGCAGCTCCCCCGGACAGGGGAGAAGGTCCGGGGAGCTGTTTTTT. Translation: CASSSPGQGRRSGELFF.

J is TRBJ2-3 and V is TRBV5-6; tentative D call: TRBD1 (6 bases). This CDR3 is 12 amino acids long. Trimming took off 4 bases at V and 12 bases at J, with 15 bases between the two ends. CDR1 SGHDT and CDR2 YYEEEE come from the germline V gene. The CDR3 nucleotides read TGTGCCAGCAGCCTCCTGACAGGACAACAGTATTTT. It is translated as CASSLLTGQQYF.